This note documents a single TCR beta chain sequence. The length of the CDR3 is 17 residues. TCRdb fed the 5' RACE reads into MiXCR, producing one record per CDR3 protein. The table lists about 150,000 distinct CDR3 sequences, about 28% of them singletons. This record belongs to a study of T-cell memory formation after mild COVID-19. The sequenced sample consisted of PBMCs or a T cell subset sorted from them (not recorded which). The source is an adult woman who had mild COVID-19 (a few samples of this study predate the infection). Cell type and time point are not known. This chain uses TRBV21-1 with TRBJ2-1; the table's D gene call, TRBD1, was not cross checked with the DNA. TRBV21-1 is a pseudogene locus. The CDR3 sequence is CASSKKGQGQGYNEQFF. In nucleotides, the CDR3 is TGTGCCAGCAGCAAAAAAGGGCAAGGACAGGGGTACAATGAGCAGTTCTTC.